This entry is about one T cell receptor beta chain. This clone was detected only a few times. Which antigen it targets is not known. No base quality values were provided; no much bigger clone lies one nucleotide off. This sample is part of a study of cytomegalovirus exposure and HLA in healthy donors (dated by TCRdb to about 2017). In terms of the full investigation: An earlier analysis of fewer than 750 of the donors reported under 300 Gb of sequence data and around 110 million unique TCR beta sequences obtained from about 200 million T cells. An early release that covered 640 HLA-typed donors contained about 300 gigabases of sequencing data and around 80 million unique TCR sequences. Of the approximately 400 genotyped donors, about 80% fell in the genetic ancestry cluster associated with self-reported Caucasian donors. The study aimed to test whether signatures of past pathogen exposure could be identified by cataloging public T cell receptors. The T cell repertoires of around 670 subjects were profiled by immunosequencing and related to cytomegalovirus serostatus. In addition to the first cohort of roughly 670 subjects, a separate validation cohort of about 120 different subjects was used. To predict cytomegalovirus infection status, the study brought together high-throughput TCR immunosequencing, statistical association of individual TCRs with disease status, and machine learning. A later analysis re-analyzed previously published TCR beta repertoires from approximately 700 donors and added high-resolution HLA genotyping to study TCR occurrence patterns. Rather than using new phenotypic data, the later analysis identified candidate immune exposures from TCR beta sequences and from how often those sequences occurred across donors. In an earlier analysis of 550 to 700 of the donors, high-throughput TCR beta sequencing was used to judge whether each TCR beta V gene segment behaved as functional or pseudogenic. Donor age, sex, ethnicity and CMV serostatus were compiled alongside the repertoire data. A later genetic analysis used genome-wide SNP genotypes for about 65% of the roughly 670 donors, treating that subset as a discovery cohort. All discovery cohort repertoires had been generated using a single sequencing platform. HLA typing included class I and class II loci at four-digit resolution. The number of typed donors differed by locus: about 620-640 for A, B, C, DRB1 and DQB1; 500 to 550 for DQA1; 600 to 610 for DPA1; and around 470 for DPB1. Five DR-DQ haplotypes were treated as single units for association and clustering because of strong linkage in the cohort. Among around 400 genotyped donors of the cohort, an average of roughly 230,000 unique TCR beta nucleotide sequences was sequenced per donor, of which approximately 18% were non-productive. General findings and caveats noted by the study authors: Linkage disequilibrium might explain the correlated functional status among segregating V segments, but an unknown experimental factor could not be ruled out. Some IMGT-functional V segments, including TRBV6-2 and TRBV6-3, could not be distinguished by the 87-base-pair reads and were therefore excluded. In an earlier analysis of 587 of the donors, most TCR beta V segments appeared in productive rearrangements about 87% or about 30% of the time, broadly matching IMGT annotations. Compared with equally common non-associated chains, HLA-associated TCR beta chains in a later analysis were more clonally expanded and had lower generation probabilities. The authors suggested that the approach could potentially be generalized to other disease states and immunological phenotypes. Most TCR sequences were seen in very few donors, while some public TCRs were found in many individuals. Over 15 rarely observed V segments, including chromosome 9 orphons, were excluded from the earlier analysis of some 590 of the donors because counts were too low. A later analysis found that TCR association rates varied across HLA loci, with DRB1 alleles showing the most associated TCRs and HLA-C alleles the fewest. In vitro tests confirmed that a few of the cytomegalovirus-associated TCR beta chains recognize cytomegalovirus antigens. According to a later genetic analysis, donors in an Asian-associated ancestry cluster had fewer N-insertions in productive TCRs than the approximately 700-donor mean. A group of highly shared sequence variants was considered likely to be a technical artifact of the sequencing pipeline. Only TCR beta chains were sequenced in this cohort, and the absence of alpha or paired-chain data limited detectable features. A further reported finding was that TCR beta sequences accurately predicted the HLA-A and HLA-B alleles for most subjects in the first cohort. The classifier was reported to diagnose cytomegalovirus status with high specificity and sensitivity in both the original cohort and the validation cohort. An association between a missense DCLRE1C variant and V-gene and J-gene trimming of TCR beta chains was found in a later genetic analysis and replicated in an independent cohort. According to a later analysis, most CMV-associated TCR beta chains appeared to be HLA-restricted, and the HLA associations seemed to be driven largely by CMV exposure. Sequencing depth was assumed to be roughly uniform across donors in the presence/absence analyses, though that assumption may not hold. In a later analysis, several top co-occurrence clusters were reported to appear linked to parvovirus B19, influenza, CMV and Epstein-Barr virus. In the study, 150 to 200 TCR beta chains were listed as associated with cytomegalovirus. The only immune exposure information available for the cohort was CMV serostatus. Because HLA typing was unavailable for some donors at each locus, only the typed subset was used in association tests. When HLA alleles, especially DR and DQ, strongly co-occurred, TCR associations were difficult to assign to individual alleles. At a false discovery rate of 0.05, a later analysis linked about 17,000 TCR beta sequences to specific HLA alleles.

The library came from the immunoSEQ multiplex PCR assay. For the multiplex PCR, a mixture combining 60 forward primers for TCR Vbeta segments and 13 reverse primers for TCR Jbeta segments was used. A multiplex PCR assay on genomic DNA amplified the CDR3 region of rearranged TCR beta genes. On the Illumina HiSeq System, the amplified TCR beta libraries were sequenced as 87-base-pair reads. In the original analysis: In a later analysis, around 80 million unique TCR beta chains were counted across the 650 to 750 repertoires, and about 10 million of these chains were shared by at least two donors. Raw reads were error-corrected and collapsed into unique sequences by a nearest-neighbor algorithm in which closely related sequences were merged to remove PCR and sequencing errors. Alignment of CDR3 sequences to IMGT reference sequences was used to assign V, D and J gene segments. For a sequence to be retained, a match of at least six nucleotides to both a V gene segment and a J gene segment was required. Rearrangements were called productive when the CDR3 lacked stop codons and stayed in frame with V and J; all others were non-productive. Following IMGT convention, CDR3 was defined as the stretch from the second conserved V-encoded cysteine to the conserved J-encoded phenylalanine. The earlier analysis of about 530 of the donors excluded any sequence lacking an unambiguous match to a single V gene segment. An earlier analysis of approximately 590 of the donors classified V segments as functional when productive rearrangements were above 56.7% and as segregating when the standard deviation between donors was above 5%. A statistical classification framework was built to diagnose cytomegalovirus status from the catalog of TCR beta chain sequences. V and J gene assignment, in a later analysis, came from comparing TCR nucleotide sequences with IMGT/GENE-DB human TR gene sequences. The TCRdist pipeline was used in a later analysis to assign CDR3 sequences and most-parsimonious VDJ recombination scenarios. In a later analysis, each TCR beta chain was defined by its CDR3 amino acid sequence together with its V-gene family, and reads lacking a unique V-gene family were excluded. In a later analysis, fewer than 650 highly shared, low-generation-probability nucleotide sequences were removed to address suspected cross-contamination and a sequencing artifact. In a later analysis, a clonal expansion index for each public chain was calculated from normalized within-repertoire ranks of inferred template counts. In a later analysis, generation probabilities were computed with a VDJ recombination model fitted to out-of-frame rearrangements, and the resulting probabilities were checked against IGoR. In a later analysis, TCR-TCR, TCR-HLA and TCR-CMV co-occurrence was scored with hypergeometric tests, and a repertoire-size bias correction was applied to TCR pairs. False discovery rates were estimated in a later analysis by permuting HLA or CMV assignments 20 times. In a later analysis, co-occurring TCRs were grouped with DBSCAN, and TCRdist sequence similarity was added when clustering was performed within HLA-allele-positive subsets. Repertoires with fewer than 30,000 or more than 120,000 public chains, plus five repertoires with anomalous nucleotide sharing, were excluded from co-occurrence clustering. TCRdb carries this immuneACCESS record with in-frame sequences only. Its versions omit some clonotypes, under half of them owing to an unresolved V gene in the studies checked, with the rest unexplained. V and J calls and clone size come straight from that table; D and trimming were deduced from the DNA. The sample table lists approximately 100,000 clones, about two thirds of them with a count of one. The top ten hold approximately 2.2% of the sample.

CDR1 is given as SGHAT and CDR2 as FQNNGV, both from the germline V gene. The CDR3 runs 18 amino acids, cysteine and phenylalanine included. Just CDR3 DNA is preserved here, 54 bases in frame from base 1. The cohort consisted of 650 to 700 healthy bone marrow donors. At the time of sampling, all cohort members were nominally healthy, though unrecorded immune exposures were likely present. Of the roughly 630 cohort members, more than 250 had a positive CMV serostatus and about 350 had a negative one, while no CMV serostatus was recorded for the donor. A peripheral blood sample was provided by each donor, and peripheral blood mononuclear cells were used for TCR beta sequencing. Genomic DNA was extracted from the blood cell samples with the Qiagen DNeasy Blood Extraction Kit.

In this chain, TRBV11-2 is recombined with TRBJ2-5, with a weak D call of TRBD1 (6 bases match). The last part of the DNA fits TRBJ2-7 better; the J call may be wrong. The sequencing input was PBMCs. The TCR was taken from a human donor in good health. The bases read TGTGCCAGCAGCCCAGCGTTAGGCCAGGGGCCTAGGGCCTACGAGCAGTACTTC. Its product reads: CASSPALGQGPRAYEQYF.